This T cell receptor beta chain was sequenced for a study of blood T cell repertoires in COVID-19. The overall study: Spain, Italy and the United States supplied samples that represented acute and convalescent COVID-19. The analysed material was cDNA or gDNA that came from T cells, B-cell-depleted T cells, or PBMCs.

Per the authors' pipeline: Estimation of nucleated cell counts was performed using reference gene primer amplification. Clones were read by immunoSEQ multiplex PCR, and TCRdb kept only the in-frame ones, dropping some. V and J calls and clone size are as listed in that table; D and trimming were resolved from the DNA. This table has over 300,000 clones, around 88% appearing once. Germline V gene lookup returns CDR1 LNHDA and CDR2 SQIVND (reference sequence). Trimming stripped 9 bases from V and 0 bases from J, with 12 bases between. This CDR3 comprises 14 residues. This receptor was identified in a woman between 45 and 60 years old with acute or convalescent COVID-19. Sequences were obtained from peripheral blood. The chain uses TRBV19 and TRBJ1-5; D is perhaps TRBD1 (5 bases). The CDR3 region has the DNA TGTGCCAGCGCCGGGGGGTCTAGCAATCAGCCCCAGCATTTT. Protein: CASAGGSSNQPQHF.